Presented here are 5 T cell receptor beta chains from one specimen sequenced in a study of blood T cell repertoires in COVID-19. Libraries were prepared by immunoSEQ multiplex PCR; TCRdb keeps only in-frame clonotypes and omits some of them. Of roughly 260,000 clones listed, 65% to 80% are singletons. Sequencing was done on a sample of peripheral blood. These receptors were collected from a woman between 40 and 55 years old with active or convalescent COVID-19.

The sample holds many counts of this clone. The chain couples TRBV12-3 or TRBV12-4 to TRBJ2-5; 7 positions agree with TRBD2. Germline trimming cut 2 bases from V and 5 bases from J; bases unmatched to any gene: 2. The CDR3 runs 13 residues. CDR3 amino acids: CASSLWGGETQYF. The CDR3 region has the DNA TGTGCCAGCAGTTTATGGGGGGGGGAGACCCAGTACTTC.

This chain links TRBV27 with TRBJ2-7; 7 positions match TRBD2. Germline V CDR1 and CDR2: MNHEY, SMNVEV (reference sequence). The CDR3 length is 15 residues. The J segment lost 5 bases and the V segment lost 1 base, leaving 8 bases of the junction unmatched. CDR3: CASSLYDGGRNEQYF. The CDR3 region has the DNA TGTGCCAGCAGTTTATATGACGGGGGGAGGAACGAGCAGTACTTC.

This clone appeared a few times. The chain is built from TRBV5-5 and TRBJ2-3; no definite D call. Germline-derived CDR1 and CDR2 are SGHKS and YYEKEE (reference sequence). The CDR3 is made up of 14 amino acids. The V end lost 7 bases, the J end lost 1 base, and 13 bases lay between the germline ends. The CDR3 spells CASRPFQGTDTQYF. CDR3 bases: TGTGCCAGCCGACCGTTTCAGGGCACAGATACGCAGTATTTT.

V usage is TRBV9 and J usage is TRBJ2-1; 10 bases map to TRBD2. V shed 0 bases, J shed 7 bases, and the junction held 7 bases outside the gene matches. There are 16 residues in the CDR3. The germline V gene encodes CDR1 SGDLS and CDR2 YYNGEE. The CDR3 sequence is CASSVEGSGGANEQFF. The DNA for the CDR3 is TGTGCCAGCAGCGTAGAGGGGAGCGGGGGGGCAAATGAGCAGTTCTTC. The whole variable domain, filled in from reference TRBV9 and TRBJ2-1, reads DSGVTQTPKHLITATGQRVTLRCSPRSGDLSVYWYQQSLDQGLQFLIQYYNGEERAKGNILERFSAQQFPDLHSELNLSSLELGDSALYFCASSVEGSGGANEQFFGPGTRLTVL.

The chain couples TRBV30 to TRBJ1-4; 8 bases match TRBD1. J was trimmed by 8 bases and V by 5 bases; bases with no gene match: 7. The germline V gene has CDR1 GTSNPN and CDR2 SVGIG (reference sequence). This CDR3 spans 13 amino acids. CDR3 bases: TGTGCCTGGGATGGACAGGGAGGGGAAAAACTGTTTTTT. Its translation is CAWDGQGGEKLFF.